Below, 9 T cell receptor beta chains from the same sample are listed, as sequenced in a study of prognosis after radiotherapy for stage I lung cancer. Amplicons of TCR beta CDR3 were generated from genomic DNA by two-round multiplex PCR. First-round PCR, the initial amplification, used primers specific to each TRBV and TRBJ gene. MiXCR, run by TCRdb on the multiplex PCR reads, gives a single entry per CDR3 protein. Among around 20,000 distinct CDR3 sequences listed, 50% to 60% were seen once. This specimen was PBMCs, taken before or after stereotactic body radiation therapy (not recorded which). The receptors stem from a donor over 45 with non-small cell lung cancer.

This clonotype is medium-sized in the sample. The V gene is TRBV13, the J gene TRBJ2-7; a weak D match, TRBD1 (5 bases). V was shortened by 5 bases and J by 3 bases, with 14 bases between the two germline ends. In germline, CDR1 is PRHDT, CDR2 FYEKMQ (reference sequence). The CDR3 runs 14 residues. In DNA, the CDR3 is TGTGCCAGCAGCCCTTCCAGCAGGGTCTACGAGCAGTACTTC. This sequence encodes CASSPSSRVYEQYF.

This clonotype was detected many times. This may come from a read error, since a much larger clone is one base off. V is TRBV11-3 and J is TRBJ2-7; TRBD2 might be the D (5 bases). Germline CDR1 is SGHNT and CDR2 is YENEEA. The CDR3 length is 17 residues. V shed 4 bases and J shed 0 bases, with 19 bases lying between them. In nucleotides, the CDR3 is TGTGCCAGCAGCTCGCTCGGGATGGGTCTCCTCTCCTACGAGCAGTACTTC. Amino acid sequence: CASSSLGMGLLSYEQYF.

This clonotype showed up many times. A much larger clone differs by one base, so this may be a read error. This rearrangement joins TRBV15 to TRBJ1-5, with D possibly TRBD1 on 5 matching bases. This CDR3 spans 16 amino acids. Germline CDR1 LNHNV, CDR2 YYDKDF (reference sequence). Deletions cut 5 bases from V and 4 bases from J, with 18 bases between. CDR3 loop: CATSAGGRGSNQPQHF. The CDR3 nucleotides read TGTGCCACCAGCGCGGGGGGGAGAGGGTCGAATCAGCCCCAGCATTTT. Full variable domain (outside the CDR3, taken from reference TRBV15 and TRBJ1-5): DAMVIQNPRYQVTQFGKPVTLSCSQTLNHNVMYWYQQKSSQAPKLLFHYYDKDFNNEADTPDNFQSRRPNTSFCFLDIRSPGLGDTAMYLCATSAGGRGSNQPQHFGDGTRLSIL.

This clonotype showed up many times. The chain links TRBV5-1 to TRBJ2-7, with D possibly TRBD1 on 5 matching bases. The ends were cut back, 7 bases at V and 0 bases at J, with 14 bases in the middle. CDR1 and CDR2 (germline): SGHRS, YFSETQ. This CDR3 is 14 amino acids long. The CDR3 sequence is CASRDGASSYEQYF. CDR3 DNA sequence: TGCGCCAGCCGCGATGGGGCCAGCTCCTACGAGCAGTACTTC.

This clonotype was counted many times. The chain employs TRBV6-2 or TRBV6-3 and TRBJ2-3; D is perhaps TRBD1 or TRBD2 (5 bases each). V gave up 4 bases and J gave up 7 bases, with 12 bases separating them. Per germline, CDR1 MNHEY and CDR2 SVGEGT. The CDR3 spans 13 residues. The CDR3 DNA follows: TGTGCCAGCAGTTTGATCAGGGAGAATACGCAGTATTTT. Residues: CASSLIRENTQYF.

This clonotype was recorded at least ten times. The V gene is TRBV3-1, the J gene TRBJ2-2; possibly TRBD1 or TRBD2 for D (6 bases each). With 9 bases removed from V and 1 base from J, the gap between germline ends came to 12 bases. The germline CDR1 and CDR2 sequences are LGHDT and YNNKEL (reference sequence). The CDR3 sequence is 14 residues long. Here the CDR3 reads CASKGGWNTGELFF. The CDR3 coding sequence is TGTGCCAGTAAGGGGGGCTGGAACACCGGGGAGCTGTTTTTT.

The V call is TRBV6-1, the J call TRBJ2-1, with a weak D call TRBD2 (5 bases). Germline lookup yields CDR1 MNHNS and CDR2 SASEGT. The CDR3 has 15 residues. Deletions cut 8 bases from V and 2 bases from J, with 16 bases between. The CDR3 region has the DNA TGTGCCAGCCTACTTGGGAGCGGAACCTACAATGAGCAGTTCTTC. Translation: CASLLGSGTYNEQFF.

This chain links TRBV4-2 with TRBJ2-6; D ambiguous. V was shortened by 0 bases and J by 2 bases, with 8 bases between the two germline ends. This CDR3 is 16 amino acids long. Germline V gives CDR1 LGHNA, CDR2 YNFKEQ. CDR3 residues: CASSQDGRPGANVLTF. In DNA form, the CDR3 reads TGTGCCAGCAGCCAAGATGGGCGGCCTGGGGCCAACGTCCTGACTTTC.

The CDR3 protein is CATSMTRGGLNNEQFF. The CDR3 DNA sequence: TGTGCCACCTCCATGACCCGAGGGGGCTTAAACAATGAGCAGTTCTTC. V usage is TRBV15 and J usage is TRBJ2-1, with 7 bases that match TRBD1. Unmatched junction bases numbered 15, after V lost 8 bases and J lost 5 bases. Per the germline V gene, CDR1 is LNHNV and CDR2 is YYDKDF (reference sequence). The CDR3 extends over 16 amino acids.